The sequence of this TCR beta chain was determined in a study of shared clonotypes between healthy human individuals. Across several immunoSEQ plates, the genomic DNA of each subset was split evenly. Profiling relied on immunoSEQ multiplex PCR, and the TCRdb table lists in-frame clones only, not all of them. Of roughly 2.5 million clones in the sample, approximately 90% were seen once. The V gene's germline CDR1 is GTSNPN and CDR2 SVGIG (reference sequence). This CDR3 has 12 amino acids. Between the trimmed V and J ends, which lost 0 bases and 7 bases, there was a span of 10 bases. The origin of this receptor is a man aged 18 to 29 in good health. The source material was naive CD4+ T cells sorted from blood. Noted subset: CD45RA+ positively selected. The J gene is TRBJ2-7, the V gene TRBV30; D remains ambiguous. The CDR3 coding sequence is TGTGCCTGGAGTGTACCCCAAAAGGAGCAGTACTTC. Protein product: CAWSVPQKEQYF.